A selection of T cell receptor beta chains follows, all from one sample in a study of blood T cell repertoires in COVID-19. Data came from immunoSEQ multiplex PCR; TCRdb stores just in-frame clones and leaves some out. This sample has roughly 130,000 clones, with 80% to 85% found just once. Sequenced input: PBMCs or T cells enriched from blood (not recorded which). These receptors came from a woman in her twenties or thirties who had recovered from COVID-19. Both conserved end residues are part of each CDR3. D genes are given only for firm matches. Clone size, where shown, is once, few, many, or a class for clones that have expanded.

clone_size	v_call	d_call	j_call	cdr3_nt	cdr3_aa
many	TRBV28	.	TRBJ2-5	TGTGCCAGCAGTTTACTCCCCTATAACTCTCAAGAGACCCAGTACTTC	CASSLLPYNSQETQYF
.	TRBV7-9	.	TRBJ2-1	TGTGCCAGCAGCCCAGGGCGCAGCTCCTACAATGAGCAGTTCTTC	CASSPGRSSYNEQFF
.	TRBV7-2	TRBD2	TRBJ2-5	TGTGCCAGCAGCTTAGGACTAGCGGGCCCGTTGCCGGGCCAAGAGACCCAGTACTTC	CASSLGLAGPLPGQETQYF
.	TRBV7-8	.	TRBJ1-3	TGTGCCAGCAGCTTAGGATGGGAGGGCACCATATATTTT	CASSLGWEGTIYF
.	TRBV7-9	TRBD1	TRBJ2-1	TGTGCCAGCGACCTCGGGGACAGGGGAAACAATGAGCAGTTCTTC	CASDLGDRGNNEQFF
once	TRBV2	.	TRBJ2-2	TGTGCCAGCAACCGGGACACATACACCGGGGAGCTGTTTTTT	CASNRDTYTGELFF
.	TRBV6-5	TRBD2	TRBJ2-2	TGTGCCAGCAGTTACTCGACTAGCGGGATCGGGGAGCTGTTTTTT	CASSYSTSGIGELFF
.	TRBV7-8	TRBD2	TRBJ2-1	TGTGCCAGCAGCTCTCTACCAGCGGGGTACAATGAGCAGTTCTTC	CASSSLPAGYNEQFF
once	TRBV7-7	.	TRBJ2-2	TGTGCCAGCAGCCCATTCGACGGAGAGGACACCGGGGAGCTGTTTTTT	CASSPFDGEDTGELFF
.	TRBV4-1	TRBD1	TRBJ1-6	TGCGCCAGCAGCCAAGTGGGCGCAGCAGGGGGCGAGAAACCCCTCCACTTT	CASSQVGAAGGEKPLHF
.	TRBV20-1	.	TRBJ2-1	TGCAGTGTCCGGGGGAATGAGCAGTTCTTC	CSVRGNEQFF
few	TRBV7-9	.	TRBJ2-7	TGTGCCAGCAGCCCCCGTTACTACGAGCAGTACTTC	CASSPRYYEQYF
.	TRBV7-9	TRBD1	TRBJ2-7	TGTGCCAGCAGCCCTTTGCGGGACAGGGCCGAGCAGTACTTC	CASSPLRDRAEQYF
once	TRBV12-3/TRBV12-4	.	TRBJ1-2	TGTGCCAGCAGTTTACAGGCTAACTATGGCTACACCTTC	CASSLQANYGYTF
medium-sized	TRBV7-8	TRBD1	TRBJ2-5	TGTGCCAGCAGCCCGGGCAGGGGGCGCGGGCCGGAAGAGACCCAGTACTTC	CASSPGRGRGPEETQYF
.	TRBV28	.	TRBJ1-5	TGTGCCAGCAGTTGGAGGGGGGAGGGTCAGCCCCAGCATTTT	CASSWRGEGQPQHF
.	TRBV5-4	.	TRBJ1-1	TGTGCCAGCAAGGAGGTTTTGAACACTGAAGCTTTCTTT	CASKEVLNTEAFF
.	TRBV20-1	.	TRBJ2-2	TGCAGTGCCCCCGGTGTCGGGGAGCTGTTTTTT	CSAPGVGELFF
.	TRBV3-1/TRBV3-2	TRBD2	TRBJ2-1	TGTGCCAGCAGCCAAGTGCTAAGCGGGAGGGCCAATGAGCAGTTCTTC	CASSQVLSGRANEQFF
.	TRBV5-1	.	TRBJ1-1	TGCGCCAGCAGCTTGAAGTGGGGCTCTGAAGCTTTCTTT	CASSLKWGSEAFF
.	TRBV24-1	TRBD2	TRBJ2-7	TGTGCCACCAGTGAGGCCGGGACTAGCGGGACGTACGAGCAGTACTTC	CATSEAGTSGTYEQYF
once	TRBV19	TRBD1	TRBJ1-2	TGTGCCAGTAACATTGGGACGGAAGGGGGCGTCTATGGCTACACCTTC	CASNIGTEGGVYGYTF
.	TRBV7-8	.	TRBJ2-5	TGTGCCAGCAGCTCGGGACTTCTTCTAGAGACCCAGTACTTC	CASSSGLLLETQYF
.	TRBV5-1	.	TRBJ2-1	TGCGCCAGCAGCTTGGGGACTGCCTACAGTGAGCAGTTCTTC	CASSLGTAYSEQFF
.	TRBV28	.	TRBJ1-5	TGTGCCAGCAGTCCGGCTCGGCAGGGTACGAGCAATCAGCCCCAGCATTTT	CASSPARQGTSNQPQHF
.	TRBV28	TRBD1	TRBJ2-2	TGTGCCAGTCAGGGGGCAACCGGGGAGCTGTTTTTT	CASQGATGELFF
.	TRBV6-2/TRBV6-3	.	TRBJ2-7	TGTGCCAGCAGCCAACTGGCGGGAGAGCAGTACTTC	CASSQLAGEQYF
.	TRBV6-2/TRBV6-3	TRBD2	TRBJ2-1	TGTGCCAGCAGCCCAAGGACTAGCGGGAGTAGTGAGCAGTTCTTC	CASSPRTSGSSEQFF
once	TRBV30	.	TRBJ1-1	TGTGCCTGGAGTGATGGTCGGGGGGGCGGTGGGACTGAAGCTTTCTTT	CAWSDGRGGGGTEAFF